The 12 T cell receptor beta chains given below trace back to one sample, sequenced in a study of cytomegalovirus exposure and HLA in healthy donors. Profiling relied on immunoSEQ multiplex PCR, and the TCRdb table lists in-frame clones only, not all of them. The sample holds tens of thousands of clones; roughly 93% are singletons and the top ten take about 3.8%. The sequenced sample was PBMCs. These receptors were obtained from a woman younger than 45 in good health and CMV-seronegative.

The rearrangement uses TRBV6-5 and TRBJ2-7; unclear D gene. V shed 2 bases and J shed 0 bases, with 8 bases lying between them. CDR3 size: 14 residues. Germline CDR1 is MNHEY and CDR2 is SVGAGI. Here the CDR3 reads CASSYDGSSYEQYF. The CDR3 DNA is TGTGCCAGCAGTTACGATGGCAGCTCCTACGAGCAGTACTTC.

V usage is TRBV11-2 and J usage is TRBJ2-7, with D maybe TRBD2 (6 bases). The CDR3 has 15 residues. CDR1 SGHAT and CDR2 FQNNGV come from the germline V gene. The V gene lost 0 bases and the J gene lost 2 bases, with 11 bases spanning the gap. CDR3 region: CASSLDSGSPYEQYF. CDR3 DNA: TGTGCCAGCAGCTTAGACAGCGGGTCCCCCTACGAGCAGTACTTC.

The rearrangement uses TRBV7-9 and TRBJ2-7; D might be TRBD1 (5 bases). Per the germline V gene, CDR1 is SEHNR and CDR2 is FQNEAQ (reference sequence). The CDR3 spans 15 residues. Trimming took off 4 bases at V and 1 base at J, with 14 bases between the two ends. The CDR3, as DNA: TGTGCCAGCAGCTCCCTTAAAGGGGTTTCCTACGAGCAGTACTTC. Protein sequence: CASSSLKGVSYEQYF. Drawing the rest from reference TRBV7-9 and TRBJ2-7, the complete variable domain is DTGVSQNPRHKITKRGQNVTFRCDPISEHNRLYWYRQTLGQGPEFLTYFQNEAQLEKSRLLSDRFSAERPKGSFSTLEIQRTEQGDSAMYLCASSSLKGVSYEQYFGPGTRLTVT.

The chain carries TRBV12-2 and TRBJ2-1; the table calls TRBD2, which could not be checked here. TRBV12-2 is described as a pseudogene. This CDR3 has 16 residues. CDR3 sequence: CASRSFGLAGDNEQFF. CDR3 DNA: TGTGCAAGTCGCTCATTCGGACTAGCGGGAGACAATGAGCAGTTCTTC.

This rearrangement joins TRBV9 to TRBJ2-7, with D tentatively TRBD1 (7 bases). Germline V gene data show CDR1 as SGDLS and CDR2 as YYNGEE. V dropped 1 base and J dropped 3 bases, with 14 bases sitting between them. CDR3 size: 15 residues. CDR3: CASSVRAGGFYEQYF. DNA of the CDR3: TGTGCCAGCAGCGTACGGGCAGGGGGGTTCTACGAGCAGTACTTC.

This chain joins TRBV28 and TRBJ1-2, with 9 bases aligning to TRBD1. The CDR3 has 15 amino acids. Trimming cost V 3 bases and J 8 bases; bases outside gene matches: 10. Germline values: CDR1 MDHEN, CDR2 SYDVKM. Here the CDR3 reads CASSFTGTGRGGYTF. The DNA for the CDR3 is TGTGCCAGCAGTTTCACCGGGACAGGGCGGGGAGGCTACACCTTC.

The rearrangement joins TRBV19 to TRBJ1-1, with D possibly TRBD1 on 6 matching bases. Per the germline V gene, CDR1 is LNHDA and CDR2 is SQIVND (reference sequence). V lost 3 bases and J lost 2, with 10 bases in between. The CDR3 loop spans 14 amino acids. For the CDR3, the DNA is TGTGCCAGTAGTATTCCAGGGGACAACACTGAAGCTTTCTTT. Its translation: CASSIPGDNTEAFF.

CDR3 sequence (DNA): TGTGCCAGCAGCCGCGACAGGGTCGGAGGCTACACCTTC. Its translation is CASSRDRVGGYTF. The chain links TRBV6-5 to TRBJ1-2; 7 nucleotides agree with TRBD1. This CDR3 region has 13 residues. The germline V gene has CDR1 MNHEY and CDR2 SVGAGI. V dropped 6 bases and J dropped 8; count of bases not matched to a gene: 9.

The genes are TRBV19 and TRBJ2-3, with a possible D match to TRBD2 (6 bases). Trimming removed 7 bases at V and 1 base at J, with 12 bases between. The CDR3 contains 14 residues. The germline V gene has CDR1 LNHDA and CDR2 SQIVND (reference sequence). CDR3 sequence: CASNPRGRTDTQYF. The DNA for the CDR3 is TGTGCCAGTAACCCGCGGGGCCGCACAGATACGCAGTATTTT.

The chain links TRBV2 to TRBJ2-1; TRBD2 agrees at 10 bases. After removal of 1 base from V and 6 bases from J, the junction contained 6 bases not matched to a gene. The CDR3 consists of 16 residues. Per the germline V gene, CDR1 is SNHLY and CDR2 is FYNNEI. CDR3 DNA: TGTGCCAGCAGTGAAGGGCCTAGCGGGAGTTTCAATGAGCAGTTCTTC. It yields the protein CASSEGPSGSFNEQFF.

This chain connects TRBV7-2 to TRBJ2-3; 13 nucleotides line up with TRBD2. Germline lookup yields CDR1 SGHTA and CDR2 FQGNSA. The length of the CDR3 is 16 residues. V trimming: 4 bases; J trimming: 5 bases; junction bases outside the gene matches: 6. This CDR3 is CASSSGLAGWRDTQYF. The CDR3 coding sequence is TGTGCCAGCAGCTCGGGACTAGCGGGGTGGCGAGATACGCAGTATTTT.

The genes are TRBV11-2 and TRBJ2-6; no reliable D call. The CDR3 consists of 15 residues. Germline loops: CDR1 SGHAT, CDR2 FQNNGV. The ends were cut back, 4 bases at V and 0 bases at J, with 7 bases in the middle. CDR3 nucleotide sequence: TGTGCCAGCAGCTCCCCCCGCTCTGGGGCCAACGTCCTGACTTTC. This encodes CASSSPRSGANVLTF.